This T cell receptor beta chain was sequenced in a study of blood T cell repertoires in COVID-19. Across the whole study: Some COVID-19 samples were acute and others convalescent; all came from the United States, Italy and Spain.

Only in-frame clones appear in the TCRdb table, and some are missing; sequencing was by immunoSEQ multiplex PCR. In the table there are approximately 150,000 clones, roughly 86% of which are singletons. The clonotype comes from a woman between 50 and 59 years old with acute COVID-19. Sequenced material: PBMCs or T cells enriched from blood (not recorded which).

Here the CDR3 reads CASSQEGRAYGYTF. The CDR3 nucleotides are TGTGCCAGCAGCCAGGAGGGACGGGCCTATGGCTACACCTTC. The chain employs TRBV6-5 and TRBJ1-2, with D possibly being TRBD1 (5 bases). Germline V gene data show CDR1 as MNHEY and CDR2 as SVGAGI. The CDR3 extends over 14 amino acids. Trimming removed 6 bases at V and 4 bases at J, with 15 bases between.